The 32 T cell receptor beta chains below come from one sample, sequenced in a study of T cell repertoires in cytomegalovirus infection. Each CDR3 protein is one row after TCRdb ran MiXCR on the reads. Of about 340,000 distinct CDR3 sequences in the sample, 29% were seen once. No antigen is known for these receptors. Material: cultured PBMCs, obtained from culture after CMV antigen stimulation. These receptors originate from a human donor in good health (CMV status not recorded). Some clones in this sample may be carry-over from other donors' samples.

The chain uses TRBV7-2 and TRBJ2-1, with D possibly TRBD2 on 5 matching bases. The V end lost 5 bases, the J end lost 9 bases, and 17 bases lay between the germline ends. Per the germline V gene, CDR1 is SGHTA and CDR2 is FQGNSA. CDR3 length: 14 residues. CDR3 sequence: CASSHPPLVGEQFF. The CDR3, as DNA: TGTGCCAGCAGCCACCCTCCACTAGTTGGTGAGCAGTTCTTC.

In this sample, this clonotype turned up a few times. The CDR3 region is CASSHWGRGNTEAFF. The CDR3 DNA is TGTGCCAGCTCCCATTGGGGGCGAGGGAACACTGAAGCTTTCTTT. The chain is built from TRBV11-2 and TRBJ1-1, with TRBD1 as a possible D gene (6 bases). This CDR3 is built from 15 residues. Germline values: CDR1 SGHAT, CDR2 FQNNGV. Trimming took off 8 bases at V and 1 base at J, with 17 bases between the two ends. The full variable domain, in which reference TRBV11-2 and TRBJ1-1 provide the parts outside the CDR3, is EAGVAQSPRYKIIEKRQSVAFWCNPISGHATLYWYQQILGQGPKLLIQFQNNGVVDDSQLPKDRFSAERLKGVDSTLKIQPAKLEDSAVYLCASSHWGRGNTEAFFGQGTRLTVV.

In DNA form, the CDR3 reads TGTGCCAGCAGTTTCCGATTTAGGAGGAACACTGAAGCTTTCTTT. Protein: CASSFRFRRNTEAFF. The chain employs TRBV28 and TRBJ1-1; D not certain. Looked up from germline, CDR1 is MDHEN and CDR2 is SYDVKM. This CDR3 contains 15 residues. The ends were cut back, 3 bases at V and 1 base at J, with 12 bases in the middle.

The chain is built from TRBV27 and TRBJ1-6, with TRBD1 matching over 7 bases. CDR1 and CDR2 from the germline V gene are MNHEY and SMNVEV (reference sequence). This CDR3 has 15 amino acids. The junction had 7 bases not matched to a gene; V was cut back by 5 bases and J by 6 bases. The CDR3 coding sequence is TGTGCCAGCAGTCCCTCAGGGGGGTCTAATTCACCCCTCCACTTT. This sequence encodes CASSPSGGSNSPLHF.

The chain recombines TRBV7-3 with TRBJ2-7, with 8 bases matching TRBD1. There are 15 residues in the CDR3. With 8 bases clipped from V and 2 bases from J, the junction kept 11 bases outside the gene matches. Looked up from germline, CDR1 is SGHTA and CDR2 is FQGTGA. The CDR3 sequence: CASRPGTGDTYEQYF. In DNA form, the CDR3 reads TGTGCCAGCCGTCCGGGGACAGGTGACACCTACGAGCAGTACTTC.

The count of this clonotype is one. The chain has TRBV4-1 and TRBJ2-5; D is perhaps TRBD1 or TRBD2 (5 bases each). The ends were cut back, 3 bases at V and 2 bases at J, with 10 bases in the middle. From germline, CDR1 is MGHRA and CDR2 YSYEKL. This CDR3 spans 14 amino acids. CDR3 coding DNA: TGCGCCAGCAGCCAGGGACGCTCGCAAGAGACCCAGTACTTC. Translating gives CASSQGRSQETQYF.

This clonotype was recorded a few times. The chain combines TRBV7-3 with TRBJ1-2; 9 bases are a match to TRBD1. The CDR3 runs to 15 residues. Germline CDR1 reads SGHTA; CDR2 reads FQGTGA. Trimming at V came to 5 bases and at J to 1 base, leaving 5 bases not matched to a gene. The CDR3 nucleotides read TGTGCCAGCAGCCAGGGACAGGGTAGTAACTATGGCTACACCTTC. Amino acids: CASSQGQGSNYGYTF.

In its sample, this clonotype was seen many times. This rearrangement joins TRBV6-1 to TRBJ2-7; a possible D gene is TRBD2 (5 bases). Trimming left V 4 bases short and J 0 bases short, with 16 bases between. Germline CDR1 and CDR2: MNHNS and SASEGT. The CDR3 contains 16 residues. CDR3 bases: TGTGCCAGCAGTGCCCGACGGCTAGGGAGCTCCTACGAGCAGTACTTC. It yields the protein CASSARRLGSSYEQYF.

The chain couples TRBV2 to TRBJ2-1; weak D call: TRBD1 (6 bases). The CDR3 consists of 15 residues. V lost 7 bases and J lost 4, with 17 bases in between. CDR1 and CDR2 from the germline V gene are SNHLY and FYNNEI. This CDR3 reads CASTRDTTTYNEQFF. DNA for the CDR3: TGTGCCAGCACTCGGGACACGACAACATACAATGAGCAGTTCTTC.

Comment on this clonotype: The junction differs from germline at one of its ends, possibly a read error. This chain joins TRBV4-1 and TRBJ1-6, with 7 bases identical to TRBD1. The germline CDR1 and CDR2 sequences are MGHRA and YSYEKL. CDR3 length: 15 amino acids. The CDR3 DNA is TGTGCCAGCAGCCAAGGCAGGGGGGCTGATTCACCCCTCCACTTT. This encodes CASSQGRGADSPLHF.

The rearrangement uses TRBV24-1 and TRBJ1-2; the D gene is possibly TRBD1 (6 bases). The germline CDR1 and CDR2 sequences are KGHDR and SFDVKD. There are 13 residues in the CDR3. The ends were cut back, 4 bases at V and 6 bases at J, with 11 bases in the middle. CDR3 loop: CATSDVNRDGYTF. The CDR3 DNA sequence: TGTGCCACCAGTGACGTAAACAGGGATGGCTACACCTTC.

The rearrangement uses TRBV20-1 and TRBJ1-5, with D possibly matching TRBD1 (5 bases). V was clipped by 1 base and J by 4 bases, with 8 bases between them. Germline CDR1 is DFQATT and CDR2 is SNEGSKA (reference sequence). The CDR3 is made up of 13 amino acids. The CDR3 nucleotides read TGCAGTGCTAGAGGAGGGGTAAATCAGCCCCAGCATTTT. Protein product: CSARGGVNQPQHF.

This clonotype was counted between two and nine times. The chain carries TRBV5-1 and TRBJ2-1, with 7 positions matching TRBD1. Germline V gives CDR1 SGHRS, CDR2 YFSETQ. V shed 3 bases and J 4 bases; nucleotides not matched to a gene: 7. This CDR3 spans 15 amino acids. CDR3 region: CASSWGQNAYNEQFF. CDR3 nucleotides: TGCGCCAGCAGCTGGGGACAGAACGCTTACAATGAGCAGTTCTTC.

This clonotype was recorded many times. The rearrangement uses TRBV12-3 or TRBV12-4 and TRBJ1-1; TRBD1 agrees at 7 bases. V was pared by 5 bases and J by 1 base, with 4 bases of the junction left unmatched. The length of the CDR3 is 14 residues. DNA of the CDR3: TGTGCCAGCAGTAAGGGACAGAAGAACACTGAAGCTTTCTTT. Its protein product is CASSKGQKNTEAFF.

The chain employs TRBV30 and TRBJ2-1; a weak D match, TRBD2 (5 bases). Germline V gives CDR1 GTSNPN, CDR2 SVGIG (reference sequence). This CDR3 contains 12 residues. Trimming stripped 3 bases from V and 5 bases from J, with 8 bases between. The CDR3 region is CAWSGIHNEQFF. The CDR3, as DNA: TGTGCCTGGAGCGGGATCCACAATGAGCAGTTCTTC.

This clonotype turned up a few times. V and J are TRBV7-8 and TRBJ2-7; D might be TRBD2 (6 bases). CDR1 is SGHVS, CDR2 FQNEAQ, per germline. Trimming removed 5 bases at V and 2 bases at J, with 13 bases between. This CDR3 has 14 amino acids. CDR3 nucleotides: TGTGCCAGCAGCGGGCGGGACGGAGCCTACGAGCAGTACTTC. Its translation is CASSGRDGAYEQYF.

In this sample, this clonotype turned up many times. The CDR3 bases are TGTGCCAGCAGCTTGGGGGGGACAGGGAGCGCAGATACGCAGTATTTT. It specifies CASSLGGTGSADTQYF. The chain is built from TRBV5-8 and TRBJ2-3; TRBD1 aligns across 9 bases. This CDR3 has 16 residues. J was trimmed by 4 bases and V by 0 bases; bases with no gene match: 6. From germline, CDR1 is SGHTS and CDR2 YDEGEE.

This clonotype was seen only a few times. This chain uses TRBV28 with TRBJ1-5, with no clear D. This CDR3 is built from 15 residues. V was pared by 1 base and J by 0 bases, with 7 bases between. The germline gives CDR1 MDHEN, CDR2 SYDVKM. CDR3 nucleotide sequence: TGTGCCAGCAGTTTATTACAGAATAGCAATCAGCCCCAGCATTTT. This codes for CASSLLQNSNQPQHF.

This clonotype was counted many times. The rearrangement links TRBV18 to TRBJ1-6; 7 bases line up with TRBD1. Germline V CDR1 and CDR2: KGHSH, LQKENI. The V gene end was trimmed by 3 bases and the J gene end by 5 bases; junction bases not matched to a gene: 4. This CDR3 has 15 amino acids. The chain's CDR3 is CASSPAGQNNSPLHF. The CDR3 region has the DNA TGTGCCAGCTCACCTGCGGGACAGAATAATTCACCCCTCCACTTT.

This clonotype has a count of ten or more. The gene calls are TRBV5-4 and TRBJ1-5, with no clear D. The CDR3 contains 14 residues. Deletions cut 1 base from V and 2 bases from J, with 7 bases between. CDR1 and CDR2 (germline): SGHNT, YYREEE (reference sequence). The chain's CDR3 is CASSLYGRNQPQHF. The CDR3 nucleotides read TGTGCCAGCAGCTTGTACGGACGCAATCAGCCCCAGCATTTT. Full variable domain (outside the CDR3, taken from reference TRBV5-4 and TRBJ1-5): ETGVTQSPTHLIKTRGQQVTLRCSSQSGHNTVSWYQQALGQGPQFIFQYYREEENGRGNFPPRFSGLQFPNYSSELNVNALELDDSALYLCASSLYGRNQPQHFGDGTRLSIL.

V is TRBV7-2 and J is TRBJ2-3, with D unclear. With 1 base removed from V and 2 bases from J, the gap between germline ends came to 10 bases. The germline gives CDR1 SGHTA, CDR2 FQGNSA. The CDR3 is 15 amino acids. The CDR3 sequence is CASSLEPRHTDTQYF. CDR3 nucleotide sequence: TGTGCCAGCAGCTTAGAACCTCGGCACACAGATACGCAGTATTTT.

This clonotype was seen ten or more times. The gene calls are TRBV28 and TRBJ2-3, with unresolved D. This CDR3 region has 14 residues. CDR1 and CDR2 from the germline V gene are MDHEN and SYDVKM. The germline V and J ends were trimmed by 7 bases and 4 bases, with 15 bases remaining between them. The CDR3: CASIYNTPPDTQYF. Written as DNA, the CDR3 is TGTGCCAGCATTTATAACACACCGCCAGATACGCAGTATTTT. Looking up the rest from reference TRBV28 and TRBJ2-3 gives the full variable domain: DVKVTQSSRYLVKRTGEKVFLECVQDMDHENMFWYRQDPGLGLRLIYFSYDVKMKEKGDIPEGYSVSREKKERFSLILESASTNQTSMYLCASIYNTPPDTQYFGPGTRLTVL.

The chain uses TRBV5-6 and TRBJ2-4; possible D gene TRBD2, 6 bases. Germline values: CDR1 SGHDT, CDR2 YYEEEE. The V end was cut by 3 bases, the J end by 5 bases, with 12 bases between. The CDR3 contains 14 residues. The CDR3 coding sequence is TGTGCCAGCAGCTACTTGCCGGGGGAAAACATTCAGTACTTC. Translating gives CASSYLPGENIQYF.

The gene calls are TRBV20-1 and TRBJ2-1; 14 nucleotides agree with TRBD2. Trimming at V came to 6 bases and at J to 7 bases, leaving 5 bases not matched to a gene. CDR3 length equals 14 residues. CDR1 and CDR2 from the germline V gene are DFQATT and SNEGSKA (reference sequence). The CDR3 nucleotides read TGCAGTGCCCGACTAGCGGGAGGGCAGAATGAGCAGTTCTTC. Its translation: CSARLAGGQNEQFF.

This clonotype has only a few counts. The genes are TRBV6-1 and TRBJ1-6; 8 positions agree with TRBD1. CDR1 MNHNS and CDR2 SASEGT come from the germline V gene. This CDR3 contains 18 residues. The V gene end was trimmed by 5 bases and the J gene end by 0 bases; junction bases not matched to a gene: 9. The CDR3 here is CASSRQGLLSSYNSPLHF. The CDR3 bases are TGTGCCAGCAGTCGACAGGGGCTACTGAGCTCCTATAATTCACCCCTCCACTTT.

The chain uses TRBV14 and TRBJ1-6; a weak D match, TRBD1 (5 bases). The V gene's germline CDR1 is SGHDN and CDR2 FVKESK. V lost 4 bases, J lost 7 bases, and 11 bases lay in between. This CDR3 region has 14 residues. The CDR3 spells CASSPFRDNSPLHF. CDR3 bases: TGTGCCAGCAGCCCCTTCAGGGACAATTCACCCCTCCACTTT.

The CDR3 loop is CASSSGEATEAFF. The DNA for the CDR3 is TGTGCCAGCAGTTCAGGGGAGGCCACTGAAGCTTTCTTT. The V and J genes are TRBV28 and TRBJ1-1, with D maybe TRBD1 (6 bases). This CDR3 contains 13 residues. V was clipped by 4 bases and J by 4 bases, with 10 bases between them. Germline V CDR1 and CDR2: MDHEN, SYDVKM.

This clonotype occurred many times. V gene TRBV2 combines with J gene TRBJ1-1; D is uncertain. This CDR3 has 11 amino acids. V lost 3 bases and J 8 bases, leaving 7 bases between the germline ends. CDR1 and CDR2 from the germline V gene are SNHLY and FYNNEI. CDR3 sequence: CASSDRTEAFF. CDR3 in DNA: TGTGCCAGCAGTGATAGGACGGAAGCTTTCTTT.

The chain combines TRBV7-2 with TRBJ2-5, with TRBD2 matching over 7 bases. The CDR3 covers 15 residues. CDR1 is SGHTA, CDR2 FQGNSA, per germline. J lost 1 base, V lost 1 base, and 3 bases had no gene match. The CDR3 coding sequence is TGTGCCAGCAGCTTAGTGGGGGGGTTCCAAGAGACCCAGTACTTC. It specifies CASSLVGGFQETQYF. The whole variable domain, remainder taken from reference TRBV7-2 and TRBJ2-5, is GAGVSQSPSNKVTEKGKDVELRCDPISGHTALYWYRQSLGQGLEFLIYFQGNSAPDKSGLPSDRFSAERTGGSVSTLTIQRTQQEDSAVYLCASSLVGGFQETQYFGPGTRLLVL.

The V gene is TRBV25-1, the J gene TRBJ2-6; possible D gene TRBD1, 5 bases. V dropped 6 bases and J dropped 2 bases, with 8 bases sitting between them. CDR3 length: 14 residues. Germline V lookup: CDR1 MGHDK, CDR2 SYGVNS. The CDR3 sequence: CASRLGAGANVLTF. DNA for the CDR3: TGTGCCAGCAGGCTAGGGGCTGGGGCCAACGTCCTGACTTTC.

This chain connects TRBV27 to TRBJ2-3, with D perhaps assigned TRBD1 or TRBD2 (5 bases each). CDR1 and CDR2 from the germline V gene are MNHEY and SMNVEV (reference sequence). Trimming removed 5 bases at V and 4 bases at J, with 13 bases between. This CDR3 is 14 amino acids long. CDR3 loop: CASSPWGSPDTQYF. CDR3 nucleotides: TGTGCCAGCAGTCCATGGGGGAGCCCAGATACGCAGTATTTT.

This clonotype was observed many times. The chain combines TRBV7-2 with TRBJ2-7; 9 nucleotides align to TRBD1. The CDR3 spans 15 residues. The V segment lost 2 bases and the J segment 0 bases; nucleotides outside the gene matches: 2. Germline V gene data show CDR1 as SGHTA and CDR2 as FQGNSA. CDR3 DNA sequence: TGTGCCAGCAGCTTAAGGGACAGGGTCTCCTACGAGCAGTACTTC. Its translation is CASSLRDRVSYEQYF.